Shown below are 17 T cell receptor beta chains from a single sample sequenced in a study of blood T cell repertoires in COVID-19. TCRdb's table, derived via immunoSEQ multiplex PCR, lists solely in-frame clones and lacks some. Of around 57,000 clones listed, approximately 89% are singletons. Input material: peripheral blood. The receptor source for this set is a human donor in a cohort sampled during active COVID-19.

CDR3 nucleotides: TGTGCCTGGGGGAGAGGACTAGCGGGGCTTCACACCGGGGAGCTGTTTTTT. Translation gives CAWGRGLAGLHTGELFF. V and J are TRBV30 and TRBJ2-2, with 12 bases identical to TRBD2. The CDR3 runs 17 residues. Germline V gene sequence: CDR1 GTSNPN, CDR2 SVGIG (reference sequence). J lost 3 bases, V lost 5 bases, and 10 bases had no gene match.

CDR3 region: CASSSFNYGYTF. As DNA, the CDR3 is TGTGCCAGCAGCTCCTTTAACTATGGCTACACCTTC. The V and J genes are TRBV6-5 and TRBJ1-2; D uncertain. This CDR3 region has 12 residues. Germline CDR1 reads MNHEY; CDR2 reads SVGAGI. V shed 6 bases and J shed 1 base, with 6 bases lying between them.

This chain links TRBV6-5 with TRBJ1-3; D is possibly TRBD1 (5 bases). V was shortened by 7 bases and J by 4 bases, with 14 bases between the two germline ends. This CDR3 is built from 14 residues. CDR1 is MNHEY and CDR2 is SVGAGI in the germline V gene. For the CDR3, the DNA is TGTGCCAGCACCCGGGGAGGGGTGGGAAACACCATATATTTT. This translates into CASTRGGVGNTIYF.

This clone was observed a single time. J is TRBJ2-7 and V is TRBV7-9, with 8 bases identical to TRBD1. The germline CDR1 and CDR2 sequences are SEHNR and FQNEAQ (reference sequence). After removal of 5 bases from V and 7 bases from J, the junction contained 10 bases not matched to a gene. The CDR3 has 14 residues. The CDR3 sequence is CASSHRTGTVEQYF. The CDR3 nucleotides read TGTGCCAGCAGCCACAGGACAGGGACGGTAGAGCAGTACTTC.

The chain carries TRBV19 and TRBJ2-7, with TRBD1 as a possible D gene (6 bases). Trimming pared 3 bases from V and 3 bases from J, leaving 12 bases between. The CDR3 totals 14 residues. CDR1 is LNHDA and CDR2 is SQIVND in the germline V gene (reference sequence). DNA of the CDR3: TGTGCCAGTAGTATCAGGGGACCGAGCTACGAGCAGTACTTC. Protein: CASSIRGPSYEQYF.

This rearrangement joins TRBV25-1 to TRBJ1-6; D gene uncertain. CDR1 and CDR2 (germline): MGHDK, SYGVNS. The CDR3 runs to 11 residues. V shed 6 bases and J shed 14 bases, with 11 bases lying between them. The CDR3 reads CASRGLLALHF. DNA of the CDR3: TGTGCCAGCAGGGGCTTATTGGCCCTCCACTTT.

V usage is TRBV2 and J usage is TRBJ2-5, with 9 positions matching TRBD2. Germline V lookup: CDR1 SNHLY, CDR2 FYNNEI. The V gene end was trimmed by 6 bases and the J gene end by 11 bases; junction bases not matched to a gene: 7. The CDR3 sequence is 12 residues long. CDR3 loop: CASRVAGAGQYF. The CDR3 DNA follows: TGTGCCAGCAGGGTAGCGGGGGCCGGGCAGTACTTC.

This chain links TRBV7-9 with TRBJ1-3, with 9 bases matching TRBD1. Trimming cost V 5 bases and J 5 bases; bases outside gene matches: 4. This CDR3 contains 14 residues. From germline, CDR1 is SEHNR and CDR2 FQNEAQ (reference sequence). The CDR3 nucleotides read TGTGCCAGCAGCGAGGGACAGGGTCGAAACACCATATATTTT. This sequence encodes CASSEGQGRNTIYF.

The chain couples TRBV27 to TRBJ2-3, with TRBD2 matching 8 bases. CDR3 size: 14 residues. The J segment lost 6 bases and the V segment lost 4 bases, leaving 6 bases of the junction unmatched. Looked up from germline, CDR1 is MNHEY and CDR2 is SMNVEV (reference sequence). The CDR3 spells CASSSSGRGDTQYF. The CDR3 DNA follows: TGTGCCAGCAGTTCCAGCGGGAGAGGCGATACGCAGTATTTT.

The J gene is TRBJ2-1, the V gene TRBV7-8; TRBD2 aligns across 8 bases. CDR1 SGHVS and CDR2 FQNEAQ come from the germline V gene. The junction had 9 bases not matched to a gene; V was cut back by 5 bases and J by 9 bases. The CDR3 totals 14 residues. The CDR3 DNA is TGTGCCAGCAGCACCGGGGGGGCCAGCTTTGAGCAGTTCTTC. Residues: CASSTGGASFEQFF.

The chain employs TRBV12-3 or TRBV12-4 and TRBJ1-2; TRBD1 matches 9 bases. The V gene end was trimmed by 1 base and the J gene end by 6 bases; junction bases not matched to a gene: 0. The length of the CDR3 is 13 residues. The DNA for the CDR3 is TGTGCCAGCAGTTTAGGGACAGGGGATGGCTACACCTTC. This gives the protein CASSLGTGDGYTF.

The chain uses TRBV12-5 and TRBJ2-7; TRBD1 matches at 8 bases. V was pared by 7 bases and J by 4 bases, with 24 bases of the junction left unmatched. From germline, CDR1 is LGHNT and CDR2 FRNRAP. CDR3 size: 19 residues. CDR3 region: CASALSLLVSRQGSYEQYF. DNA for the CDR3: TGTGCTAGTGCCCTCTCCCTTCTAGTATCCAGACAGGGGTCGTACGAGCAGTACTTC.

The gene calls are TRBV19 and TRBJ2-7; 9 bases agree with TRBD1. This CDR3 has 14 residues. J gave up 6 bases and V 10 bases, and 13 bases lay outside the gene matches. The germline V gene encodes CDR1 LNHDA and CDR2 SQIVND (reference sequence). The CDR3 loop reads CATEDRGRAGEQYF. The CDR3 region has the DNA TGTGCCACGGAGGACAGGGGAAGAGCGGGCGAGCAGTACTTC. Full variable domain (remainder filled in from reference TRBV19 and TRBJ2-7): DGGITQSPKYLFRKEGQNVTLSCEQNLNHDAMYWYRQDPGQGLRLIYYSQIVNDFQKGDIAEGYSVSREKKESFPLTVTSAQKNPTAFYLCATEDRGRAGEQYFGPGTRLTVT.

The rearrangement links TRBV5-1 to TRBJ2-3; 11 positions agree with TRBD2. Germline-derived CDR1 and CDR2 are SGHRS and YFSETQ. V lost 7 bases, J lost 1 base, and 5 bases stayed unmatched. CDR3 length equals 15 residues. The CDR3 is CASGLAGRGTDTQYF. DNA for the CDR3: TGCGCCAGCGGACTAGCGGGTCGGGGCACAGATACGCAGTATTTT.

V gene TRBV7-8 combines with J gene TRBJ1-2; the match to TRBD1 covers 7 bases. The CDR3 loop spans 14 amino acids. With V trimmed by 0 bases and J by 4 bases, 2 bases remained unmatched. Germline CDR1 and CDR2: SGHVS and FQNEAQ. The CDR3 DNA reads as TGTGCCAGCAGCTTAGCGGGACAGATCTATGGCTACACCTTC. Its protein product is CASSLAGQIYGYTF.

The chain has TRBV29-1 and TRBJ1-1; D call uncertain. The CDR3 covers 11 residues. V was trimmed by 7 bases and J by 7 bases, leaving 13 bases between them. CDR1 is SQVTM and CDR2 is ANQGSEA in the germline V gene. The DNA for the CDR3 is TGCAGCGGAGTGGCGGGGATTGAAGCTTTCTTT. It is translated as CSGVAGIEAFF.

This clone was seen just once. The chain joins TRBV30 to TRBJ2-5; 9 nucleotides line up with TRBD1. This CDR3 comprises 13 residues. J lost 4 bases, V lost 2 bases, and 2 bases had no gene match. Germline CDR1 reads GTSNPN; CDR2 reads SVGIG (reference sequence). The CDR3 coding sequence is TGTGCCTGGAGTCAGACAGGGGGAGAGACCCAGTACTTC. Amino acid sequence: CAWSQTGGETQYF.